The clone carrying this T cell receptor beta chain was seen many times. Antigen unknown. This specimen belongs to a study of T cells in Graves' hyperthyroidism and ophthalmopathy. Study outcomes and limitations: Ophthalmopathy cases were set apart from stable hyperthyroidism by a 13 V-J model. Blood also showed most of the thyroid clonotypes that were expanded above 0.001.

TCR beta CDR3 regions were amplified from RNA. The HTBI primer set drove a first-round RT-PCR of the TCR CDR3. TCRdb independently ran MiXCR on the multiplex PCR reads; one entry per CDR3 protein. The data contain about 400,000 distinct CDR3 sequences, approximately 15% of them singletons. Germline V gene data show CDR1 as SNHLY and CDR2 as FYNNEI. V was trimmed by 4 bases and J by 1 base, leaving 7 bases between them. The length of the CDR3 is 13 residues. Graves' hyperthyroidism is called stable when ophthalmopathy does not progress within 18 months. A patient was excluded if there was uncontrolled infection, other autoimmune disease, pregnancy or lactation.

The sequenced material came from blood. The receptor comes from a woman in her twenties or thirties with Graves' hyperthyroidism. V and J are TRBV2 and TRBJ1-1; no clear D. The CDR3 loop is CASSVLENTEAFF. The CDR3 nucleotides are TGTGCCAGCAGTGTGCTGGAGAACACTGAAGCTTTCTTT.